This T cell receptor (beta chain) was sequenced during a study of cytomegalovirus exposure and HLA in healthy donors. The CDR3 contains 15 residues. Trimming cost V 6 bases and J 1 base, with 14 bases left between them. In germline, CDR1 is MDHEN, CDR2 SYDVKM. Study-wide points: It was 150 to 200 TCR beta chains that were listed as cytomegalovirus-associated.

The assay was immunoSEQ multiplex PCR, and TCRdb's table has in-frame clones only and misses some. Here the sample spans about 130,000 clones, 90% being singletons. This clone was counted a few times. Its antigen is unknown. This TCR was sampled from a woman in her twenties or thirties in good health and CMV-seropositive. Source material: PBMCs. The V call is TRBV28, the J call TRBJ2-3; perhaps TRBD1 as D (6 bases). The CDR3 DNA reads as TGTGCCAGCAGAGAAACAGGGTTGCGCACAGATACGCAGTATTTT. It codes for CASRETGLRTDTQYF.